Following are 25 T cell receptor beta chains from one sample sequenced in a study of T cells in Graves' hyperthyroidism and ophthalmopathy. Amplification targeted TCR beta CDR3 regions from RNA transcripts. Initially, a first-round RT-PCR of the TCR CDR3 employed the HTBI primer set. TCRdb ran MiXCR on the multiplex PCR reads and lists one entry per CDR3 protein. The data contain about 360,000 distinct CDR3 sequences, roughly an eighth of them singletons. The source material was blood. All receptors come from a woman under 30 with Graves' hyperthyroidism.

This clonotype was seen many times. J is TRBJ2-7 and V is TRBV28, with TRBD2 matching over 8 bases. V lost 7 bases and J lost 6; bases outside the gene matches: 14. CDR1 is MDHEN and CDR2 is SYDVKM in the germline V gene. The CDR3 totals 15 residues. CDR3 sequence (DNA): TGTGCCAGCACCGAGTTAGCGGGAATCTTAGGCGAGCAGTACTTC. Translating it yields CASTELAGILGEQYF. Drawing the rest from reference TRBV28 and TRBJ2-7, the complete variable domain is DVKVTQSSRYLVKRTGEKVFLECVQDMDHENMFWYRQDPGLGLRLIYFSYDVKMKEKGDIPEGYSVSREKKERFSLILESASTNQTSMYLCASTELAGILGEQYFGPGTRLTVT.

This clonotype showed up many times. This chain joins TRBV30 and TRBJ2-1; D may be TRBD1 (6 bases). The CDR3 totals 14 residues. CDR1 GTSNPN and CDR2 SVGIG come from the germline V gene (reference sequence). Trimming stripped 4 bases from V and 4 bases from J, with 14 bases between. The CDR3 protein is CAWNSGDGYNEQFF. The CDR3 DNA sequence: TGTGCCTGGAATTCAGGGGACGGGTACAATGAGCAGTTCTTC.

This clonotype has more than one count but fewer than ten. A much larger clone lies a single base off, so this may be a read error. The DNA of the CDR3 is TGTGCCAGCAGCTTGGACAGGGTAGAGCAGTACTTC. This codes for CASSLDRVEQYF. The chain recombines TRBV5-6 with TRBJ2-7, with TRBD1 as a possible D gene (6 bases). This CDR3 comprises 12 residues. Germline CDR1 reads SGHDT; CDR2 reads YYEEEE. Trimming left V 0 bases short and J 7 bases short, with 8 bases between.

There are many counts of this clonotype. V is TRBV2 and J is TRBJ1-2, with 7 bases lining up with TRBD1. V trimming: 6 bases; J trimming: 8 bases; junction bases outside the gene matches: 9. The V gene's germline CDR1 is SNHLY and CDR2 FYNNEI. The CDR3 is 13 amino acids. CDR3 in amino acids: CASRGTGVGGYTF. The CDR3, as DNA: TGTGCCAGCAGGGGAACAGGGGTGGGGGGCTACACCTTC.

This clonotype has at least ten counts. The V and J genes are TRBV9 and TRBJ1-5, with 7 positions matching TRBD1. There are 14 residues in the CDR3. Germline CDR1 and CDR2: SGDLS and YYNGEE. J gave up 3 bases and V 3 bases, and 3 bases lay outside the gene matches. CDR3 nucleotides: TGTGCCAGCAGCGCGGACAGGAACAATCAGCCCCAGCATTTT. Protein sequence: CASSADRNNQPQHF.

Ten or more counts support this clonotype. V is TRBV6-4 and J is TRBJ2-2; possible D gene TRBD2, 6 bases. This CDR3 is 14 amino acids long. V lost 7 bases and J lost 3, with 12 bases in between. Germline CDR1 reads MRHNA; CDR2 reads SNTAGT. CDR3 amino acids: CASMTRADTGELFF. CDR3 sequence (DNA): TGTGCCAGCATGACTAGGGCGGACACCGGGGAGCTGTTTTTT.

This chain links TRBV6-2 or TRBV6-3 with TRBJ2-6; D is unclear. This CDR3 spans 18 amino acids. CDR1 is MNHEY, CDR2 SVGEGT, per germline. V gave up 2 bases and J gave up 4 bases, with 18 bases separating them. Here the CDR3 reads CASSYRATYNPGANVLTF. DNA of the CDR3: TGTGCCAGCAGTTACAGGGCAACTTATAACCCCGGGGCCAACGTCCTGACTTTC.

V usage is TRBV16 and J usage is TRBJ1-2, with 7 bases lining up with TRBD1. CDR1 is KGHSY, CDR2 FQNENV, per germline. The V and J ends lost 0 bases and 2 bases, in that order; junction bases with no gene match: 12. CDR3 size: 18 residues. The CDR3 reads CASSQSAPAMTGNYGYTF. The CDR3, as DNA: TGTGCCAGCAGCCAATCGGCCCCGGCGATGACAGGGAACTATGGCTACACCTTC. The full variable domain, in which reference TRBV16 and TRBJ1-2 provide the parts outside the CDR3, is GEEVAQTPKHLVRGEGQKAKLYCAPIKGHSYVFWYQQVLKNEFKFLISFQNENVFDETGMPKERFSAKCLPNSPCSLEIQATKLEDSAVYFCASSQSAPAMTGNYGYTFGSGTRLTVV.

At least ten counts were recorded for this clonotype. The chain is built from TRBV28 and TRBJ2-2; D not certain. This CDR3 is 11 amino acids long. V lost 6 bases to trimming and J lost 6 bases, with 5 bases between them. Germline-derived CDR1 and CDR2 are MDHEN and SYDVKM. CDR3 amino acids: CASSVPGELFF. The CDR3 coding sequence is TGTGCCAGCAGCGTCCCCGGGGAGCTGTTTTTT.

The table lists this clonotype with a count of one. V usage is TRBV12-3 or TRBV12-4 and J usage is TRBJ2-2; 7 nucleotides align to TRBD2. V lost 8 bases and J lost 6; bases outside the gene matches: 3. The CDR3 contains 12 residues. CDR3 in amino acids: CASWGGAGELFF. In nucleotides, the CDR3 is TGTGCCAGCTGGGGGGGGGCCGGGGAGCTGTTTTTT.

This clonotype appeared a few times. The CDR3 here is CASSLGRDTNTEAFF. The CDR3 DNA reads as TGTGCCAGCAGCTTGGGGCGGGATACGAACACTGAAGCTTTCTTT. The V call is TRBV5-5, the J call TRBJ1-1; no firm D call. With 0 bases removed from V and 1 base from J, the gap between germline ends came to 10 bases. The CDR3 spans 15 residues. Germline loops: CDR1 SGHKS, CDR2 YYEKEE (reference sequence).

V usage is TRBV20-1 and J usage is TRBJ1-1; possible D gene TRBD1, 5 bases. Germline values: CDR1 DFQATT, CDR2 SNEGSKA (reference sequence). Trimming cost V 5 bases and J 7 bases, with 20 bases left between them. CDR3 length: 14 residues. This CDR3 is CSAHFPGRDGEAFF. CDR3 coding DNA: TGCAGTGCTCACTTTCCCGGCAGGGATGGTGAAGCTTTCTTT.

This clonotype was observed many times. The V gene is TRBV11-1, the J gene TRBJ2-5, with D maybe TRBD1 (6 bases). The CDR3 has 14 amino acids. Germline assignment: CDR1 SGHAT and CDR2 FQDESV (reference sequence). Trimming stripped 5 bases from V and 5 bases from J, with 15 bases between. The CDR3 region has the DNA TGTGCCAGCAGCCATCCCGGGACAACTGAGACCCAGTACTTC. Translation: CASSHPGTTETQYF. The whole variable domain, filled in from reference TRBV11-1 and TRBJ2-5, reads EAEVAQSPRYKITEKSQAVAFWCDPISGHATLYWYRQILGQGPELLVQFQDESVVDDSQLPKDRFSAERLKGVDSTLKIQPAELGDSAMYLCASSHPGTTETQYFGPGTRLLVL.

In this sample, this clonotype turned up many times. The gene calls are TRBV11-3 and TRBJ2-1, with D possibly matching TRBD1 (6 bases). CDR3 size: 12 residues. Germline lookup yields CDR1 SGHNT and CDR2 YENEEA. V lost 6 bases and J lost 6, with 9 bases in between. CDR3 protein: CASSTQGNEQFF. The CDR3 coding sequence is TGTGCCAGCAGTACACAGGGCAATGAGCAGTTCTTC.

In this sample, this clonotype turned up many times. The chain is built from TRBV3-1 and TRBJ1-4; 9 bases map to TRBD1. The CDR3 runs 20 residues. Germline assignment: CDR1 LGHDT and CDR2 YNNKEL (reference sequence). V trimming: 2 bases; J trimming: 8 bases; junction bases outside the gene matches: 21. The CDR3 region has the DNA TGTGCCAGCAGCCAAAATTCCGGGACAGGGCGGCTTTTCCGCCCCGAAAAACTGTTTTTT. This encodes CASSQNSGTGRLFRPEKLFF.

The rearrangement links TRBV6-1 to TRBJ1-6; D unresolved. CDR1 and CDR2 from the germline V gene are MNHNS and SASEGT. Trimming left V 7 bases short and J 15 bases short, with 13 bases between. CDR3 length: 11 amino acids. The DNA of the CDR3 is TGTGCCAGCACCCAGACGGGTCACCTCCACTTT. Translating it yields CASTQTGHLHF.

The sample holds a few counts of this clonotype. V is TRBV4-1 and J is TRBJ1-5; D is perhaps TRBD1 (5 bases). V was clipped by 1 base and J by 9 bases, with 13 bases between them. Germline CDR1 and CDR2: MGHRA and YSYEKL. This CDR3 is 14 amino acids long. CDR3 nucleotides: TGCGCCAGCAGCCAAGGACAGACAAATTGGCCCCAGCATTTT. It encodes CASSQGQTNWPQHF.

The table lists this clonotype with many counts. CDR3 amino acids: CASSVYDRDSYEQYF. CDR3 in DNA: TGTGCCAGCAGCGTCTATGACAGGGATTCCTACGAGCAGTACTTC. The chain links TRBV5-8 to TRBJ2-7, with 7 bases aligning to TRBD1. CDR3 length: 15 amino acids. Looked up from germline, CDR1 is SGHTS and CDR2 is YDEGEE. The V segment lost 4 bases and the J segment 1 base; nucleotides outside the gene matches: 8.

This clonotype has ten or more counts. The V and J genes are TRBV7-2 and TRBJ2-3; D not resolved. The CDR3 covers 15 residues. Germline V gene sequence: CDR1 SGHTA, CDR2 FQGNSA. Trimming removed 5 bases at V and 2 bases at J, with 14 bases between. CDR3 in amino acids: CASSPRYYLTDTQYF. In DNA, the CDR3 is TGTGCCAGCAGCCCCCGTTATTATCTCACAGATACGCAGTATTTT. Looking up the rest from reference TRBV7-2 and TRBJ2-3 gives the full variable domain: GAGVSQSPSNKVTEKGKDVELRCDPISGHTALYWYRQSLGQGLEFLIYFQGNSAPDKSGLPSDRFSAERTGGSVSTLTIQRTQQEDSAVYLCASSPRYYLTDTQYFGPGTRLTVL.

This clonotype was found a few times. The CDR3 sequence is CASSIQGLNTEAFF. The CDR3 region has the DNA TGTGCCAGTAGTATACAGGGCTTGAACACTGAAGCTTTCTTT. The gene calls are TRBV19 and TRBJ1-1; D may be TRBD1 (5 bases). The CDR3 has 14 amino acids. Deletions cut 2 bases from V and 0 bases from J, with 7 bases between. Germline V CDR1 and CDR2: LNHDA, SQIVND (reference sequence).

This clonotype was found a few times. This chain uses TRBV20-1 with TRBJ2-3; TRBD2 aligns across 10 bases. The CDR3 length is 16 residues. The ends lost 5 bases at V and 0 bases at J; junction bases unmatched: 8. Germline CDR1 DFQATT, CDR2 SNEGSKA (reference sequence). The CDR3 protein is CSARSKREGSTDTQYF. Here the CDR3 DNA reads TGCAGTGCTCGAAGCAAGCGGGAGGGGAGCACAGATACGCAGTATTTT.

This clonotype was seen many times. V usage is TRBV6-2 or TRBV6-3 and J usage is TRBJ2-7; 10 bases are a match to TRBD2. The J segment lost 2 bases and the V segment lost 6 bases, leaving 10 bases of the junction unmatched. This CDR3 has 16 residues. Germline CDR1 MNHEY, CDR2 SVGEGT. This CDR3 is CASSYPGTSETYEQYF. The CDR3 region has the DNA TGTGCCAGCAGCTATCCCGGGACTAGCGAGACCTACGAGCAGTACTTC.

The chain carries TRBV12-3 or TRBV12-4 and TRBJ1-1; D possibly corresponds to TRBD1 (5 bases). CDR3 length: 14 residues. V was pared by 6 bases and J by 2 bases, with 13 bases between. CDR3 DNA sequence: TGTGCCAGCAGCATTGACAGACAAAACACTGAAGCTTTCTTT. Protein sequence: CASSIDRQNTEAFF.

At least ten counts were recorded for this clonotype. The chain couples TRBV12-3 or TRBV12-4 to TRBJ2-7; possible D gene TRBD2, 6 bases. Between the trimmed V and J ends, which lost 6 bases and 0 bases, there was a span of 12 bases. The CDR3 totals 14 residues. Here the CDR3 DNA reads TGTGCCAGCAGCACCTCCGGGAGCTCCTACGAGCAGTACTTC. Protein product: CASSTSGSSYEQYF.

The chain's CDR3 is CASSQLSDPGNRGGYTF. Written as DNA, the CDR3 is TGCGCCAGCAGCCAACTTTCTGACCCAGGGAATCGAGGTGGCTACACCTTC. This sequence joins TRBV4-1 and TRBJ1-2, with D tentatively TRBD1 (5 bases). The V end lost 2 bases, the J end lost 7 bases, and 23 bases lay between the germline ends. This CDR3 is built from 17 residues. In germline, CDR1 is MGHRA, CDR2 YSYEKL.